These 27 T cell receptor beta chains came from one sample sequenced in a study of blood T cell repertoires in COVID-19. The table came from immunoSEQ multiplex PCR; TCRdb's copy has only in-frame clones and leaves some out. Found here are fewer than 250,000 clones, under 90% of them singletons; the top ten hold 10%. The sequencing sample was made of peripheral blood. The source is a woman older than 75 with COVID-19, enrolled during active disease.

The chain is built from TRBV5-6 and TRBJ1-4, with TRBD1 as a possible D gene (5 bases). V lost 2 bases and J 0 bases, leaving 17 bases between the germline ends. This CDR3 comprises 18 residues. In germline, CDR1 is SGHDT, CDR2 YYEEEE. In DNA form, the CDR3 reads TGTGCCAGCAGCTTAACCCGCATGGGGGGTGCAACTAATGAAAAACTGTTTTTT. Translation gives CASSLTRMGGATNEKLFF.

In its sample, this clone was seen a few times. V and J are TRBV2 and TRBJ2-1; 10 bases match TRBD1. The J segment lost 5 bases and the V segment lost 7 bases, leaving 5 bases of the junction unmatched. The germline gives CDR1 SNHLY, CDR2 FYNNEI. The CDR3 runs 14 residues. CDR3 region: CASMKGQGNNEQFF. The CDR3 DNA reads TGTGCCAGCATGAAGGGACAGGGGAACAATGAGCAGTTCTTC.

V gene TRBV5-1 combines with J gene TRBJ2-3; a possible D gene is TRBD1 (6 bases). Trimming cost V 1 base and J 6 bases, with 15 bases left between them. Germline loops: CDR1 SGHRS, CDR2 YFSETQ. The CDR3 is made up of 15 amino acids. The CDR3 here is CASSLWQGLADTQYF. CDR3 in DNA: TGCGCCAGCAGCTTGTGGCAGGGGCTTGCGGATACGCAGTATTTT.

The CDR3: CSVDLSWSDTQYF. CDR3 bases: TGCAGCGTTGATCTTAGTTGGTCAGATACGCAGTATTTT. The chain combines TRBV29-1 with TRBJ2-3; D is unclear. This CDR3 has 13 amino acids. CDR1 and CDR2 from the germline V gene are SQVTM and ANQGSEA. Trimming pared 3 bases from V and 4 bases from J, leaving 11 bases between.

J is TRBJ1-4 and V is TRBV6-6, with D perhaps matching TRBD1 (6 bases). The germline gives CDR1 MNHNY, CDR2 SVGAGI (reference sequence). Between the trimmed V and J ends, which lost 11 bases and 5 bases, there was a span of 9 bases. The CDR3 is made up of 11 amino acids. CDR3: CAGRGNEKLFF. The CDR3 DNA reads as TGTGCCGGAAGGGGGAATGAAAAACTGTTTTTT.

V and J are TRBV4-2 and TRBJ2-7, with D possibly TRBD2 on 5 matching bases. V lost 4 bases and J 1 base, leaving 14 bases between the germline ends. Germline V gene sequence: CDR1 LGHNA, CDR2 YNFKEQ. The CDR3 length is 15 residues. This CDR3 is CASSRTAEGSYEQYF. The CDR3 coding sequence is TGTGCCAGCAGCCGCACGGCAGAGGGATCCTACGAGCAGTACTTC.

In its sample, this clone was seen a few times. The rearrangement uses TRBV5-4 and TRBJ2-7, with 8 positions matching TRBD1. The V gene's germline CDR1 is SGHNT and CDR2 YYREEE (reference sequence). V was clipped by 4 bases and J by 5 bases; unmatched bases: 8. The CDR3 spans 14 residues. The CDR3 loop is CASSLRTGRNEQYF. The CDR3 coding sequence is TGTGCCAGCAGCCTCAGGACAGGGCGGAACGAGCAGTACTTC.

V and J are TRBV2 and TRBJ1-2, with 10 bases identical to TRBD1. Germline V CDR1 and CDR2: SNHLY, FYNNEI. The CDR3 totals 17 residues. With 4 bases clipped from V and 3 bases from J, the junction kept 11 bases outside the gene matches. CDR3 bases: TGTGCCAGCAGTGCTCGGACAGGGGGAATTGGTGACTATGGCTACACCTTC. It is translated as CASSARTGGIGDYGYTF.

The chain is built from TRBV29-1 and TRBJ1-2; D is possibly TRBD1 (5 bases). V shed 4 bases and J shed 7 bases, with 13 bases lying between them. CDR1 and CDR2 from the germline V gene are SQVTM and ANQGSEA. CDR3 size: 12 residues. The CDR3 bases are TGCAGCGTTGGGGAGGGGCGACTTGGCTACACCTTC. Its protein product is CSVGEGRLGYTF.

This chain joins TRBV5-1 and TRBJ2-3; 12 positions match TRBD2. Trimming at V came to 4 bases and at J to 10 bases, leaving 7 bases not matched to a gene. This CDR3 region has 14 residues. Looked up from germline, CDR1 is SGHRS and CDR2 is YFSETQ. The CDR3 bases are TGCGCCAGCAGCCCCTTGACTAGCGGGGGACCGCAGTATTTT. It yields the protein CASSPLTSGGPQYF.

This rearrangement joins TRBV6-2 or TRBV6-3 to TRBJ2-7; the match to TRBD1 covers 8 bases. This CDR3 has 14 residues. The trim removed 5 bases at V and 4 bases at J, leaving 7 bases unmatched. The germline gives CDR1 MNHEY, CDR2 SVGEGT. As DNA, the CDR3 is TGTGCCAGCAGTGTTCGGACAGGGCGGTACGAGCAGTACTTC. This translates into CASSVRTGRYEQYF.

The rearrangement uses TRBV10-1 and TRBJ1-6, with 7 bases identical to TRBD1. This CDR3 region has 13 residues. The trim removed 5 bases at V and 8 bases at J, leaving 3 bases unmatched. Germline CDR1 reads WNHNN; CDR2 reads SYGVQD (reference sequence). CDR3 protein: CASSRQGDSPLHF. The DNA of the CDR3 is TGCGCCAGCAGTAGGCAGGGGGATTCACCCCTCCACTTT.

For the CDR3, the DNA is TGTGCCAGCGCTCTCGGGACTCCACTAATGTCCCAGTACTTC. Protein sequence: CASALGTPLMSQYF. The chain recombines TRBV7-2 with TRBJ2-5; tentative D call: TRBD2 (6 bases). The CDR3 runs to 14 residues. The V end was cut by 8 bases, the J end by 9 bases, with 22 bases between. The V gene's germline CDR1 is SGHTA and CDR2 FQGNSA.

J is TRBJ2-2 and V is TRBV11-3; D perhaps matches TRBD1 (6 bases). The CDR3 is made up of 13 amino acids. CDR1 is SGHNT and CDR2 is YENEEA in the germline V gene. V lost 3 bases to trimming and J lost 5 bases, with 7 bases between them. The CDR3 sequence is CASSFDRTGELFF. CDR3 coding DNA: TGTGCCAGCAGCTTCGACAGGACCGGGGAGCTGTTTTTT. Drawing the rest from reference TRBV11-3 and TRBJ2-2, the complete variable domain is EAGVVQSPRYKIIEKKQPVAFWCNPISGHNTLYWYLQNLGQGPELLIRYENEEAVDDSQLPKDRFSAERLKGVDSTLKIQPAELGDSAVYLCASSFDRTGELFFGEGSRLTVL.

This clone was recorded once. This rearrangement joins TRBV14 to TRBJ2-4, with 9 bases fitting TRBD2. Germline lookup yields CDR1 SGHDN and CDR2 FVKESK. The CDR3 is 19 residues long. Trimming removed 0 bases from V and 2 bases from J; junction bases left unmatched: 11. The chain's CDR3 is CASSQEVAGDRGTKNIQYF. DNA of the CDR3: TGTGCCAGCAGCCAAGAGGTAGCGGGGGATCGGGGTACCAAAAACATTCAGTACTTC.

The rearrangement links TRBV19 to TRBJ2-3; 14 bases are a match to TRBD2. The V gene end was trimmed by 3 bases and the J gene end by 1 base; junction bases not matched to a gene: 6. Germline V CDR1 and CDR2: LNHDA, SQIVND (reference sequence). The CDR3 is 18 residues long. The CDR3 bases are TGTGCCAGTAGTATTCGACTAGCGGGGGGGCTTGGCACAGATACGCAGTATTTT. It is translated as CASSIRLAGGLGTDTQYF.

This sequence joins TRBV7-8 and TRBJ2-2, with 8 bases aligning to TRBD1. Germline V gives CDR1 SGHVS, CDR2 FQNEAQ. The CDR3 is 17 amino acids. V gave up 3 bases and J gave up 3 bases; unmatched junction bases: 9. The CDR3 loop reads CASSLLTGTGDTGELFF. CDR3 DNA: TGTGCCAGCAGCTTGCTAACTGGGACAGGAGACACCGGGGAGCTGTTTTTT.

The rearrangement uses TRBV6-2 or TRBV6-3 and TRBJ1-2; D not certain. Trimming removed 4 bases from V and 2 bases from J, with 5 bases in between. The CDR3 is 12 amino acids. The germline V gene has CDR1 MNHEY and CDR2 SVGEGT. In DNA form, the CDR3 reads TGTGCCAGCAGTTTCCTAAACTATGGCTACACCTTC. Translation: CASSFLNYGYTF.

This chain uses TRBV23-1 with TRBJ1-3; D is unresolved. TRBV23-1 is an open reading frame, and its role is uncertain. The V gene lost 11 bases and the J gene lost 3 bases, with 11 bases spanning the gap. The CDR3 covers 12 residues. The CDR3 protein is CARGTCGNTIYF. The CDR3 region has the DNA TGCGCCCGAGGCACCTGTGGAAACACCATATATTTT.

On this clone itself: This sample includes further DNA sequences coding for the same CDR3. The chain carries TRBV12-3 or TRBV12-4 and TRBJ1-2; perhaps TRBD1 as D (6 bases). The CDR3 loop spans 13 amino acids. V shed 5 bases and J shed 2 bases, with 9 bases lying between them. The CDR3 DNA is TGTGCCAGCAGTCTAACAGGGAACTATGGCTACACCTTC. This codes for CASSLTGNYGYTF.

The chain carries TRBV5-1 and TRBJ2-5; possible D gene TRBD2, 6 bases. Trimming took off 6 bases at V and 2 bases at J, with 11 bases between the two ends. This CDR3 contains 13 residues. Germline-derived CDR1 and CDR2 are SGHRS and YFSETQ. CDR3 loop: CASNPGVQETQYF. CDR3 nucleotides: TGCGCCAGCAACCCGGGGGTACAAGAGACCCAGTACTTC.

The rearrangement links TRBV4-3 to TRBJ2-1, with D possibly matching TRBD1 (5 bases). Germline CDR1 LGHNA, CDR2 YSLEER. V was pared by 0 bases and J by 8 bases, with 14 bases between. The CDR3 runs to 15 residues. The CDR3 loop reads CASSQDPLTVYEQFF. The DNA for the CDR3 is TGCGCCAGCAGCCAAGATCCTTTGACAGTGTATGAGCAGTTCTTC.

The chain recombines TRBV24-1 with TRBJ2-1; D call uncertain. The germline V gene encodes CDR1 KGHDR and CDR2 SFDVKD. Trimming shortened V by 9 bases and J by 0 bases, and 11 bases separated the two germline ends. CDR3 length: 14 residues. The CDR3 region has the DNA TGTGCCACCTCTGGAGTCCTCTCCTACAATGAGCAGTTCTTC. Translated: CATSGVLSYNEQFF.

This rearrangement joins TRBV9 to TRBJ2-7; D is undetermined. The CDR3 is 11 residues long. V lost 0 bases and J 6 bases, leaving 4 bases between the germline ends. Germline CDR1 and CDR2: SGDLS and YYNGEE. CDR3 loop: CASSVGSEQYF. As DNA, the CDR3 is TGTGCCAGCAGCGTAGGGAGCGAGCAGTACTTC.

The chain is built from TRBV18 and TRBJ1-6, with D perhaps matching TRBD1 (6 bases). Germline loops: CDR1 KGHSH, CDR2 LQKENI. Deletions cut 4 bases from V and 7 bases from J, with 14 bases between. This CDR3 region has 15 residues. The CDR3 sequence: CASSLKGDGNSPLHF. The CDR3 bases are TGTGCCAGCTCACTAAAGGGGGATGGAAATTCACCCCTCCACTTT.

The gene calls are TRBV5-1 and TRBJ2-1; D not certain. V shed 0 bases and J shed 6 bases, with 10 bases lying between them. Germline V lookup: CDR1 SGHRS, CDR2 YFSETQ. This CDR3 has 14 residues. For the CDR3, the DNA is TGCGCCAGCAGCTTGGTAGTGGTCCCCAATGAGCAGTTCTTC. Its translation is CASSLVVVPNEQFF.

The V gene is TRBV5-1, the J gene TRBJ1-4; D is undetermined. V was trimmed by 1 base and J by 1 base, leaving 8 bases between them. CDR3 length: 15 residues. Germline CDR1 SGHRS, CDR2 YFSETQ. The CDR3 sequence: CASSLSHLTNEKLFF. The CDR3 DNA reads as TGCGCCAGCAGCTTGTCCCACTTAACTAATGAAAAACTGTTTTTT. Looking up the rest from reference TRBV5-1 and TRBJ1-4 gives the full variable domain: KAGVTQTPRYLIKTRGQQVTLSCSPISGHRSVSWYQQTPGQGLQFLFEYFSETQRNKGNFPGRFSGRQFSNSRSEMNVSTLELGDSALYLCASSLSHLTNEKLFFGSGTQLSVL.